Given below is one T cell receptor beta chain in context. The sample comes from a study of blood T cell repertoires in COVID-19. The CDR3 covers 14 residues. Germline V lookup: CDR1 LNHDA, CDR2 SQIVND (reference sequence). The V gene lost 6 bases and the J gene lost 3 bases, with 12 bases spanning the gap. The assay was immunoSEQ multiplex PCR, and TCRdb's table has in-frame clones only and misses some. The sample lists 93,000 or so clones; around nine tenths were seen once. This TCR was recovered from a human donor in a cohort sampled during active COVID-19. This rearrangement joins TRBV19 to TRBJ2-4; D uncertain. Sequencing input: peripheral blood. The CDR3 region has the DNA TGTGCCAGTAGGACTCAAAAAGACAAAAACATTCAGTACTTC. Residues: CASRTQKDKNIQYF.